Listed here are 30 T cell receptor beta chains from one sample, sequenced in a study of shared clonotypes between healthy human individuals. Produced via immunoSEQ multiplex PCR; TCRdb's table is partial and in-frame only. The sample shows under 1,900,000 clones, approximately 98.5% of them seen only once. Source material: naive CD4+ T cells sorted from blood. Noted subset: CD45RA+ positively selected. The origin of the receptors is a young man in good health.

The chain uses TRBV2 and TRBJ2-2; the D gene is possibly TRBD1 (6 bases). CDR1 and CDR2 from the germline V gene are SNHLY and FYNNEI. This CDR3 has 14 amino acids. Deletions cut 6 bases from V and 4 bases from J, with 12 bases between. CDR3 sequence reads: CASREQGPTGELFF. CDR3 sequence (DNA): TGTGCCAGCAGGGAACAGGGTCCCACCGGGGAGCTGTTTTTT.

This sequence joins TRBV7-6 and TRBJ1-4; D not resolved. V dropped 1 base and J dropped 7 bases, with 10 bases sitting between them. CDR1 SGHVS and CDR2 FNYEAQ come from the germline V gene. The CDR3 is 14 amino acids. CDR3 sequence: CASSLGTQLEKLFF. The CDR3 nucleotides are TGTGCCAGCAGCTTAGGTACCCAACTTGAAAAACTGTTTTTT.

The chain carries TRBV6-5 and TRBJ2-1, with 8 bases fitting TRBD2. The V gene's germline CDR1 is MNHEY and CDR2 SVGAGI. The CDR3 runs to 15 residues. V lost 6 bases, J lost 4 bases, and 8 bases stayed unmatched. CDR3: CASRLVLAAYNEQFF. DNA of the CDR3: TGTGCCAGCAGACTAGTACTAGCGGCATACAATGAGCAGTTCTTC.

The CDR3 nucleotides are TGTGCCAGCAGTGAAGCGGCGACAGGGTTTTATAGCAATCAGCCCCAGCATTTT. Residues: CASSEAATGFYSNQPQHF. The rearrangement links TRBV6-1 to TRBJ1-5, with 7 bases that match TRBD1. The CDR3 spans 18 residues. The germline CDR1 and CDR2 sequences are MNHNS and SASEGT. Germline trimming cut 0 bases from V and 0 bases from J; bases unmatched to any gene: 8.

The rearrangement links TRBV9 to TRBJ1-2, with a tentative D call TRBD1 (5 bases). The CDR3 is made up of 16 amino acids. Germline assignment: CDR1 SGDLS and CDR2 YYNGEE. V lost 0 bases and J lost 8, with 20 bases in between. The CDR3 nucleotides are TGTGCCAGCAGCGTAGGGGGGAGGCATCCTGAAAAAGGCTACACCTTC. It specifies CASSVGGRHPEKGYTF.

Of note for this clone: Other DNA sequences in this sample translate to the same CDR3. The V and J genes are TRBV2 and TRBJ1-1; D gene ambiguous. There are 13 residues in the CDR3. V was clipped by 4 bases and J by 0 bases, with 6 bases between them. Germline loops: CDR1 SNHLY, CDR2 FYNNEI. The DNA of the CDR3 is TGTGCCAGCAGTGTACTACTGAACACTGAAGCTTTCTTT. It is translated as CASSVLLNTEAFF.

The genes are TRBV19 and TRBJ2-5; TRBD1 or TRBD2 may be the D gene (6 bases each). The CDR3 has 14 residues. Germline assignment: CDR1 LNHDA and CDR2 SQIVND (reference sequence). Deletions cut 1 base from V and 6 bases from J, with 12 bases between. CDR3 loop: CASSIAGRGQTQYF. The CDR3, as DNA: TGTGCCAGTAGTATAGCGGGACGGGGGCAGACCCAGTACTTC.

A single count supports this clone. The CDR3 region is CASSLRLVQGDTDTQYF. CDR3 DNA: TGTGCCAGCAGCCTCCGTCTGGTGCAGGGAGACACAGATACGCAGTATTTT. The rearrangement uses TRBV11-2 and TRBJ2-3; D may be TRBD1 or TRBD2 (5 bases each). Trimming stripped 5 bases from V and 2 bases from J, with 20 bases between. CDR1 and CDR2 from the germline V gene are SGHAT and FQNNGV. The CDR3 loop spans 17 amino acids.

The rearrangement joins TRBV7-9 to TRBJ2-2, with 10 bases identical to TRBD2. The ends lost 5 bases at V and 2 bases at J; junction bases unmatched: 14. The V gene's germline CDR1 is SEHNR and CDR2 FQNEAQ (reference sequence). This CDR3 has 19 amino acids. CDR3: CASSPVLSGGTLNTGELFF. The CDR3 region has the DNA TGTGCCAGCAGCCCCGTGCTTAGCGGGGGGACTCTCAACACCGGGGAGCTGTTTTTT.

The V and J genes are TRBV10-3 and TRBJ2-1; D may be TRBD1 (6 bases). Germline loops: CDR1 ENHRY, CDR2 SYGVKD. Trimming removed 5 bases from V and 10 bases from J, with 9 bases in between. The CDR3 totals 11 residues. CDR3 nucleotide sequence: TGTGCCATCAGTACCGGGACAGAGCAGTTCTTC. Translated, it gives CAISTGTEQFF.

V usage is TRBV7-2 and J usage is TRBJ2-7; D is undetermined. Trimming took off 2 bases at V and 2 bases at J, with 16 bases between the two ends. CDR1 and CDR2 from the germline V gene are SGHTA and FQGNSA. The CDR3 sequence is 16 residues long. CDR3 bases: TGTGCCAGCAGCTTACTCTCGGTAAAGGGCCCCTACGAGCAGTACTTC. This sequence encodes CASSLLSVKGPYEQYF.

The chain recombines TRBV5-4 with TRBJ2-5; 10 bases are a match to TRBD1. V shed 4 bases and J 5 bases; nucleotides not matched to a gene: 8. This CDR3 is 15 amino acids long. Germline lookup yields CDR1 SGHNT and CDR2 YYREEE (reference sequence). CDR3 protein: CASSTPTGGMETQYF. The CDR3 DNA reads as TGTGCCAGCAGCACGCCGACAGGGGGCATGGAGACCCAGTACTTC.

The chain employs TRBV28 and TRBJ1-5, with a tentative D call TRBD1 (5 bases). CDR3 length: 14 amino acids. V was clipped by 2 bases and J by 6 bases, with 11 bases between them. The germline V gene has CDR1 MDHEN and CDR2 SYDVKM. This CDR3 reads CASSLGGRAQPQHF. The DNA for the CDR3 is TGTGCCAGCAGTTTAGGGGGTCGAGCTCAGCCCCAGCATTTT.

The genes are TRBV4-1 and TRBJ1-4, with no clear D. CDR3 length equals 16 residues. Between the trimmed V and J ends, which lost 4 bases and 0 bases, there was a span of 12 bases. Germline V gives CDR1 MGHRA, CDR2 YSYEKL. In DNA form, the CDR3 reads TGCGCCAGCAGCCTCCTTTCTCTTGCAACTAATGAAAAACTGTTTTTT. Protein sequence: CASSLLSLATNEKLFF.

This chain joins TRBV19 and TRBJ2-7, with D possibly TRBD1 on 5 matching bases. Looked up from germline, CDR1 is LNHDA and CDR2 is SQIVND (reference sequence). Trimming took 9 bases from V and 2 from J, leaving 17 bases between them. The CDR3 is 14 amino acids. The CDR3 DNA reads as TGTGCCAGCTCAGGGTTACCGGACACCTACGAGCAGTACTTC. Protein sequence: CASSGLPDTYEQYF.

A word on this clone: Other DNA sequences in this specimen translate into the identical CDR3. V is TRBV7-9 and J is TRBJ1-1, with a possible D match to TRBD1 (5 bases). Germline V lookup: CDR1 SEHNR, CDR2 FQNEAQ (reference sequence). V was cut by 3 bases and J by 1 base, with 9 bases left in between. The CDR3 sequence is 14 residues long. This chain's CDR3 is CASSFQGGNTEAFF. As DNA, the CDR3 is TGTGCCAGCAGCTTTCAGGGCGGGAACACTGAAGCTTTCTTT.

This chain connects TRBV29-1 to TRBJ2-1; the D call may be TRBD1 or TRBD2 (6 bases each). The CDR3 length is 12 residues. CDR1 is SQVTM, CDR2 ANQGSEA, per germline. V was shortened by 5 bases and J by 7 bases, with 12 bases between the two germline ends. The CDR3 spells CSVWGAKNEQFF. The CDR3 DNA sequence: TGCAGCGTTTGGGGGGCCAAAAATGAGCAGTTCTTC.

The rearrangement uses TRBV5-5 and TRBJ2-2; TRBD1 aligns across 8 bases. From germline, CDR1 is SGHKS and CDR2 YYEKEE (reference sequence). The CDR3 totals 15 residues. V dropped 6 bases and J dropped 1; count of bases not matched to a gene: 5. The CDR3 region has the DNA TGTGCCAGCACCCAGGACAGGGTGAACACCGGGGAGCTGTTTTTT. This translates into CASTQDRVNTGELFF.

This clone was detected only once. This chain links TRBV6-5 with TRBJ2-7, with a weak D call TRBD2 (5 bases). Germline V CDR1 and CDR2: MNHEY, SVGAGI. The CDR3 covers 12 residues. Trimming removed 5 bases from V and 8 bases from J, with 13 bases in between. Written as DNA, the CDR3 is TGTGCCAGCAGTGCAGCCGTCGGGAAGCAGTACTTC. This gives the protein CASSAAVGKQYF.

Worth noting for this clone: The junction and the germline gene differ at one end; a read error may be behind it. The V gene is TRBV7-7, the J gene TRBJ2-2; D is undetermined. The CDR3 is made up of 16 amino acids. CDR1 and CDR2 from the germline V gene are SSHAT and FNYEAQ (reference sequence). CDR3 nucleotides: TGTGCTAGCAGTCGCGGTGCGAGTATGGACACCGGGGAGCTGTTTTTT. Protein sequence: CASSRGASMDTGELFF.

The chain recombines TRBV27 with TRBJ2-5, with a tentative D call TRBD1 (5 bases). The V end lost 5 bases, the J end lost 5 bases, and 15 bases lay between the germline ends. This CDR3 region has 14 residues. Germline assignment: CDR1 MNHEY and CDR2 SMNVEV (reference sequence). The CDR3 loop reads CASSARVPRETQYF. In nucleotides, the CDR3 is TGTGCCAGCAGTGCCAGGGTCCCCAGGGAGACCCAGTACTTC.

As to this clone: At the DNA level, this CDR3 is encoded by other sequences in the same sample as well. The CDR3 nucleotides are TGCGCCAGCAGCCTGCTGGATACGCAGTATTTT. It is translated as CASSLLDTQYF. The J gene is TRBJ2-3, the V gene TRBV5-1; D is ambiguous. CDR1 is SGHRS and CDR2 is YFSETQ in the germline V gene. This CDR3 spans 11 amino acids. The germline V and J ends were trimmed by 4 bases and 6 bases, with 6 bases remaining between them.

V usage is TRBV19 and J usage is TRBJ2-2; 10 bases are a match to TRBD2. CDR3 length: 14 amino acids. Trimming at V came to 10 bases and at J to 4 bases, leaving 6 bases not matched to a gene. CDR1 and CDR2 from the germline V gene are LNHDA and SQIVND (reference sequence). The CDR3 spells CATAGGPGTGELFF. The CDR3 DNA reads as TGTGCCACAGCGGGAGGGCCTGGCACCGGGGAGCTGTTTTTT.

The rearrangement links TRBV4-1 to TRBJ2-7; no clear D. The CDR3 loop spans 15 amino acids. CDR1 is MGHRA, CDR2 YSYEKL, per germline. Trimming took 0 bases from V and 5 from J, leaving 14 bases between them. The CDR3 region has the DNA TGCGCCAGCAGCCAAGAAGGAAGGCAGTGGGACGAGCAGTACTTC. It is translated as CASSQEGRQWDEQYF.

The chain employs TRBV7-2 and TRBJ2-7; 7 nucleotides match TRBD1. CDR3 size: 15 residues. After removal of 4 bases from V and 3 bases from J, the junction contained 9 bases not matched to a gene. Per the germline V gene, CDR1 is SGHTA and CDR2 is FQGNSA. The CDR3 is CASSSSGTVVYEQYF. The CDR3 region has the DNA TGTGCCAGCAGCTCCTCCGGGACAGTGGTCTACGAGCAGTACTTC.

The table lists this clone with a count of one. This sequence joins TRBV29-1 and TRBJ2-5; 8 bases are a match to TRBD1. The CDR3 length is 14 residues. The J segment lost 5 bases and the V segment lost 6 bases, leaving 11 bases of the junction unmatched. Germline loops: CDR1 SQVTM, CDR2 ANQGSEA. The CDR3 bases are TGCAGCGTACCGACAGGGGCTTTATGGGAGACCCAGTACTTC. It is translated as CSVPTGALWETQYF.

A single count supports this clone. The V gene is TRBV7-9, the J gene TRBJ2-3; 14 nucleotides match TRBD2. The CDR3 is made up of 17 amino acids. V was pared by 5 bases and J by 4 bases, with 8 bases of the junction left unmatched. Germline lookup yields CDR1 SEHNR and CDR2 FQNEAQ (reference sequence). The CDR3 loop is CASSPRGTSGSADTQYF. The CDR3 coding sequence is TGTGCCAGCAGCCCCCGGGGGACTAGCGGGAGTGCAGATACGCAGTATTTT.

As DNA, the CDR3 is TGTGCCAGCAGCTCGATCGCTAGCGGGAGATACAATGAGCAGTTCTTC. Its protein product is CASSSIASGRYNEQFF. The V and J genes are TRBV11-1 and TRBJ2-1, with TRBD2 matching over 10 bases. The V gene end was trimmed by 4 bases and the J gene end by 4 bases; junction bases not matched to a gene: 7. In germline, CDR1 is SGHAT, CDR2 FQDESV (reference sequence). There are 16 residues in the CDR3. Full variable domain (remainder filled in from reference TRBV11-1 and TRBJ2-1): EAEVAQSPRYKITEKSQAVAFWCDPISGHATLYWYRQILGQGPELLVQFQDESVVDDSQLPKDRFSAERLKGVDSTLKIQPAELGDSAMYLCASSSIASGRYNEQFFGPGTRLTVL.

The rearrangement joins TRBV13 to TRBJ2-7, with 7 bases fitting TRBD1. The CDR3 extends over 15 amino acids. Unmatched junction bases numbered 8, after V lost 5 bases and J lost 1 base. CDR1 and CDR2 (germline): PRHDT, FYEKMQ (reference sequence). The CDR3 spells CASSQDRSVSYEQYF. The CDR3 region has the DNA TGTGCCAGCAGCCAGGACAGGTCGGTTTCCTACGAGCAGTACTTC.

The chain is built from TRBV28 and TRBJ1-4, with 8 bases aligning to TRBD1. This CDR3 region has 14 residues. Germline CDR1 MDHEN, CDR2 SYDVKM. With 9 bases clipped from V and 3 bases from J, the junction kept 6 bases outside the gene matches. CDR3 sequence reads: CASYYRGANEKLFF. CDR3 bases: TGTGCCAGTTATTACAGGGGGGCTAATGAAAAACTGTTTTTT.